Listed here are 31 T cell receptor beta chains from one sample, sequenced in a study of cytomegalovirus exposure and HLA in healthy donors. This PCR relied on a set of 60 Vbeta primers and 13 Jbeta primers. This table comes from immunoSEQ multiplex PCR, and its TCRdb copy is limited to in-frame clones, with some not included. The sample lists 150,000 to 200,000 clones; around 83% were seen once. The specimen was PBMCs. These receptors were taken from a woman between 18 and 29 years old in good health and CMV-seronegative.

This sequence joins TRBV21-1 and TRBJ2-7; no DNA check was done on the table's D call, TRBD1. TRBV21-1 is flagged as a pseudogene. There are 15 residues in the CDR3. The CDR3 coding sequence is TGTGCCAGCAGCATGGGGGGACAGGGCAGATACGAGCAGTACGTC. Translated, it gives CASSMGGQGRYEQYV.

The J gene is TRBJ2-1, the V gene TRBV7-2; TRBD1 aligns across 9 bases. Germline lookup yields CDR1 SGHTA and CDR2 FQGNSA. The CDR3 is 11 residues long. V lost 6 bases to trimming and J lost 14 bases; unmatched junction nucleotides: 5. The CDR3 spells CASRGTGREFF. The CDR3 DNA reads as TGTGCCAGCAGGGGGACAGGGAGGGAGTTCTTC. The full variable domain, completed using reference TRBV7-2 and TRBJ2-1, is GAGVSQSPSNKVTEKGKDVELRCDPISGHTALYWYRQSLGQGLEFLIYFQGNSAPDKSGLPSDRFSAERTGGSVSTLTIQRTQQEDSAVYLCASRGTGREFFGPGTRLTVL.

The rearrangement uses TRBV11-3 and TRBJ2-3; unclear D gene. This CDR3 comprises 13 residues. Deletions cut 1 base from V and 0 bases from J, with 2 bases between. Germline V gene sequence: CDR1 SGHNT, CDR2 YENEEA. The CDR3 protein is CASSLASTDTQYF. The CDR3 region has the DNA TGTGCCAGCAGCTTAGCGAGCACAGATACGCAGTATTTT.

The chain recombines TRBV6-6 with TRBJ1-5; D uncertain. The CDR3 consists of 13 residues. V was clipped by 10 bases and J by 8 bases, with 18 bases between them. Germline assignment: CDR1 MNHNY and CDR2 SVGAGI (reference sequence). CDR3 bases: TGTGCCACCCAGCGGGCAGTTCCAGAGCCCCAGCATTTT. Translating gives CATQRAVPEPQHF.

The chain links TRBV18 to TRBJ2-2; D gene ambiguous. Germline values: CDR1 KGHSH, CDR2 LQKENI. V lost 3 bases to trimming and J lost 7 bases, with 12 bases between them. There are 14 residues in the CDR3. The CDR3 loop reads CASSPVSQNGELFF. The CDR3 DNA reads TGTGCCAGCTCACCGGTGTCGCAGAACGGGGAGCTGTTTTTT.

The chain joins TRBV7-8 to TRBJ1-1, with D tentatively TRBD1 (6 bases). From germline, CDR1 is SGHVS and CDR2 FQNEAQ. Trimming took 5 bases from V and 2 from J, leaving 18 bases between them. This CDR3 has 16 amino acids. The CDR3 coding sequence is TGTGCCAGCAGCCGGATCGGACAGATGGTCAACACTGAAGCTTTCTTT. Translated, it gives CASSRIGQMVNTEAFF. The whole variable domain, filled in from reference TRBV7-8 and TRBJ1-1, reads GAGVSQSPRYKVAKRGQDVALRCDPISGHVSLFWYQQALGQGPEFLTYFQNEAQLDKSGLPSDRFFAERPEGSVSTLKIQRTQQEDSAVYLCASSRIGQMVNTEAFFGQGTRLTVV.

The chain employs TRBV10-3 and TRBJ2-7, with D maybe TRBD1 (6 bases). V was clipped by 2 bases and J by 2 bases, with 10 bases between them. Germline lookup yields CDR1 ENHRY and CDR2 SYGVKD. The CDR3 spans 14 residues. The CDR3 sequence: CAISEDRRPYEQYF. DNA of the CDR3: TGTGCCATCAGTGAGGACAGGCGTCCCTACGAGCAGTACTTC.

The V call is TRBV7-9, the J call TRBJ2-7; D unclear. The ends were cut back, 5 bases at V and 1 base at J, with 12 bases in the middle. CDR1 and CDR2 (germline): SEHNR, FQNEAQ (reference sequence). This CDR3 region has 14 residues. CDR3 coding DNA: TGTGCCAGCAGCCGCGGTCCCACTTCCTACGAGCAGTACTTC. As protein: CASSRGPTSYEQYF.

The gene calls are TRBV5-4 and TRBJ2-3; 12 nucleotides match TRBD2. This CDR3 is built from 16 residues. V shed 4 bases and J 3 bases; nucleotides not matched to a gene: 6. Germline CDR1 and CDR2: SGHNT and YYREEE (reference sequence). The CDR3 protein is CASSRSTSGRTDTQYF. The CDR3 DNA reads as TGTGCCAGCAGCCGCTCGACTAGCGGGAGAACAGATACGCAGTATTTT.

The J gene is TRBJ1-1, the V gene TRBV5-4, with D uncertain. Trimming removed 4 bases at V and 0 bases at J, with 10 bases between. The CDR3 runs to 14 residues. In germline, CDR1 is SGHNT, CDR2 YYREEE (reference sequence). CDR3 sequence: CASSAGFLNTEAFF. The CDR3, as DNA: TGTGCCAGCAGCGCCGGGTTTTTGAACACTGAAGCTTTCTTT.

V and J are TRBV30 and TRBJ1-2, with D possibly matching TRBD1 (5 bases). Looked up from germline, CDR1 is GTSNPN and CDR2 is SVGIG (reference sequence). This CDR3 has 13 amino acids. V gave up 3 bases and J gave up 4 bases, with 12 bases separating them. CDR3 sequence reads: CAWRNGGAYGYTF. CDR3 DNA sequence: TGTGCCTGGAGAAACGGCGGGGCCTATGGCTACACCTTC.

The CDR3 bases are TGTGCCAGCTCTTCATGGGACAGGCCCGGGGAGCTGTTTTTT. Amino acid sequence: CASSSWDRPGELFF. The chain employs TRBV18 and TRBJ2-2; TRBD1 matches 8 bases. Germline V gene sequence: CDR1 KGHSH, CDR2 LQKENI. After removal of 6 bases from V and 6 bases from J, the junction contained 6 bases not matched to a gene. The CDR3 sequence is 14 residues long.

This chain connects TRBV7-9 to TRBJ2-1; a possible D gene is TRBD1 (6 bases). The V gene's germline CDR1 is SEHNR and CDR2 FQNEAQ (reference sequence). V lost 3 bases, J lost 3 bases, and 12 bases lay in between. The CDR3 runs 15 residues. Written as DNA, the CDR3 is TGTGCCAGCAGCTTTACAGGGAACTACTACAATGAGCAGTTCTTC. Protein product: CASSFTGNYYNEQFF.

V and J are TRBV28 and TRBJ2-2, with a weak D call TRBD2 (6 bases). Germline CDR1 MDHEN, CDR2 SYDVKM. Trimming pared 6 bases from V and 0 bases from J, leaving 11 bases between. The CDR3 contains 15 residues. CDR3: CASRLGGANTGELFF. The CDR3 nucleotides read TGTGCCAGCAGACTGGGAGGTGCGAACACCGGGGAGCTGTTTTTT.

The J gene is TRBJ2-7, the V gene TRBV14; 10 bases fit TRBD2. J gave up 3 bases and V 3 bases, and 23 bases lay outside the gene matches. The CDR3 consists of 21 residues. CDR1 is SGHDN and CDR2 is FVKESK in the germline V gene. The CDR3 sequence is CASSHGSGRGDGPVVVYEQYF. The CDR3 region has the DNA TGTGCCAGCAGCCACGGCAGCGGGAGGGGTGATGGACCCGTTGTAGTCTACGAGCAGTACTTC. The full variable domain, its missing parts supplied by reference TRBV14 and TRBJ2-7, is EAGVTQFPSHSVIEKGQTVTLRCDPISGHDNLYWYRRVMGKEIKFLLHFVKESKQDESGMPNNRFLAERTGGTYSTLKVQPAELEDSGVYFCASSHGSGRGDGPVVVYEQYFGPGTRLTVT.

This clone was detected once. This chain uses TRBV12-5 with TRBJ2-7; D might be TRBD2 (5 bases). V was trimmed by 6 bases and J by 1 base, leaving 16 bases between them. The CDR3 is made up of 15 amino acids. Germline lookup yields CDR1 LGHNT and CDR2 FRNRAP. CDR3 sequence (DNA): TGTGCTAGTGGAGCGGCAAATAGAGGGTCCTACGAGCAGTACTTC. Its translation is CASGAANRGSYEQYF.

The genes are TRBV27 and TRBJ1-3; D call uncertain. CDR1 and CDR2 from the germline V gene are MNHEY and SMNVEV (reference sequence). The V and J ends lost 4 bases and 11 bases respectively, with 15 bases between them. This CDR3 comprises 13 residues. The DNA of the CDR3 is TGTGCCAGCAGTTGGCCAGGTTCCGGCGCCATATATTTT. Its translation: CASSWPGSGAIYF.

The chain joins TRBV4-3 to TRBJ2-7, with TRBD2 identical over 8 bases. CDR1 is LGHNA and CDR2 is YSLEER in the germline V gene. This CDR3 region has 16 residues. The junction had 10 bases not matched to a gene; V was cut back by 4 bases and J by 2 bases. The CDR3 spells CASSPDTRRGAYEQYF. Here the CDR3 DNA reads TGCGCCAGCAGCCCGGACACGAGGCGGGGGGCCTACGAGCAGTACTTC.

The CDR3 nucleotides read TGTGCCAGCAAGCCGGCCAGGGGGATCACTGAAGCTTTCTTT. It is translated as CASKPARGITEAFF. V is TRBV27 and J is TRBJ1-1; TRBD1 aligns across 7 bases. This CDR3 is 14 amino acids long. Germline values: CDR1 MNHEY, CDR2 SMNVEV (reference sequence). The J segment lost 4 bases and the V segment lost 7 bases, leaving 9 bases of the junction unmatched.

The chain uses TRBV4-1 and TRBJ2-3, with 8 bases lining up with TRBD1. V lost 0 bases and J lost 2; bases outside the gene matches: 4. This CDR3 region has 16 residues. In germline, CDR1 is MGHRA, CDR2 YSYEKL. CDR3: CASSQDWTGFTDTQYF. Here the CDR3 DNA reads TGCGCCAGCAGCCAAGATTGGACAGGGTTCACAGATACGCAGTATTTT.

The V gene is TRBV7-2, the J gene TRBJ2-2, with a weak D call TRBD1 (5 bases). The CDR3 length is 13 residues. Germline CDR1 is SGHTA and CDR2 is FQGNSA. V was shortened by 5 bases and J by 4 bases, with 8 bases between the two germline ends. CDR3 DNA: TGTGCCAGCAGCCCGGACATCACCGGGGAGCTGTTTTTT. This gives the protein CASSPDITGELFF.

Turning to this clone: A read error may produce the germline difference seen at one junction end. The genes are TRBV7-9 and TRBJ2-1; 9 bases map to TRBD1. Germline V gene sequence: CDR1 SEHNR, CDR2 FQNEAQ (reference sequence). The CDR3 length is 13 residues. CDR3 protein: CSSSIDRGYEQFF. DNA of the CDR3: TGTTCCAGCAGCATCGACAGGGGGTATGAGCAGTTCTTC.

As DNA, the CDR3 is TGTGCCAGCAGTCTCATTCTGGACAGCCAAGAGACCCAGTACTTC. Translated: CASSLILDSQETQYF. The chain carries TRBV27 and TRBJ2-5; weak D call: TRBD1 (6 bases). The CDR3 has 15 residues. V was cut by 5 bases and J by 1 base, with 14 bases left in between. Germline CDR1 reads MNHEY; CDR2 reads SMNVEV (reference sequence).

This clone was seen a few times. The CDR3 reads CASSSGQGNEKLFF. CDR3 DNA: TGTGCCAGCAGCTCAGGACAGGGTAATGAAAAACTGTTTTTT. The rearrangement joins TRBV5-4 to TRBJ1-4; TRBD1 aligns across 8 bases. This CDR3 is built from 14 residues. V was clipped by 3 bases and J by 4 bases; unmatched bases: 2. CDR1 and CDR2 (germline): SGHNT, YYREEE (reference sequence). The complete variable domain, with remaining parts taken from reference TRBV5-4 and TRBJ1-4, reads ETGVTQSPTHLIKTRGQQVTLRCSSQSGHNTVSWYQQALGQGPQFIFQYYREEENGRGNFPPRFSGLQFPNYSSELNVNALELDDSALYLCASSSGQGNEKLFFGSGTQLSVL.

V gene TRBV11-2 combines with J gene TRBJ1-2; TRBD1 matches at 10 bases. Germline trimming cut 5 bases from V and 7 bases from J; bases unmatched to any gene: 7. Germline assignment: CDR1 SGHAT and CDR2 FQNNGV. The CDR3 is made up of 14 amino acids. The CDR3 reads CASSPGQGKGGYTF. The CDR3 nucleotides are TGTGCCAGCAGCCCGGGACAGGGGAAGGGTGGCTACACCTTC.

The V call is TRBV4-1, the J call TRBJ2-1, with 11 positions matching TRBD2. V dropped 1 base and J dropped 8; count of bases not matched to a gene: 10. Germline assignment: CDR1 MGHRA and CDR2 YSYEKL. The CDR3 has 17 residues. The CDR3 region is CASSQVPTSGSPHEQFF. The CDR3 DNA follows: TGCGCCAGCAGCCAAGTCCCCACTAGCGGGAGCCCCCATGAGCAGTTCTTC.

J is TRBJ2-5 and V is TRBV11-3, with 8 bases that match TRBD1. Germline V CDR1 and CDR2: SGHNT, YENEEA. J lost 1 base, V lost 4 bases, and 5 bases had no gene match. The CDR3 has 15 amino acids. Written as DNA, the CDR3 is TGTGCCAGCAGCTCCTCAGGGGGCCCCCAAGAGACCCAGTACTTC. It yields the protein CASSSSGGPQETQYF. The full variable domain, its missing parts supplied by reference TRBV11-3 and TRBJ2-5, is EAGVVQSPRYKIIEKKQPVAFWCNPISGHNTLYWYLQNLGQGPELLIRYENEEAVDDSQLPKDRFSAERLKGVDSTLKIQPAELGDSAVYLCASSSSGGPQETQYFGPGTRLLVL.

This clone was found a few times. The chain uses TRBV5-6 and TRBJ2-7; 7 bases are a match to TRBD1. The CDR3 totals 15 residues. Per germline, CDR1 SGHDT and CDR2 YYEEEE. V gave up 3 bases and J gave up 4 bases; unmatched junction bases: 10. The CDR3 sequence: CASSYRDSLEYEQYF. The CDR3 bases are TGTGCCAGCAGCTACCGGGACAGCCTCGAGTACGAGCAGTACTTC.

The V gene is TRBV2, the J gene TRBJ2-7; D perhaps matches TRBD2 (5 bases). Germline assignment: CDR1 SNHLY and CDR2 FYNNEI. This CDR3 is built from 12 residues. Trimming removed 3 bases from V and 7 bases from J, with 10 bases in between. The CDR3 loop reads CASSESSGEQYF. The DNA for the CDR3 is TGTGCCAGCAGTGAGTCCTCGGGGGAGCAGTACTTC. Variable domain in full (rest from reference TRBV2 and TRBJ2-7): EPEVTQTPSHQVTQMGQEVILRCVPISNHLYFYWYRQILGQKVEFLVSFYNNEISEKSEIFDDQFSVERPDGSNFTLKIRSTKLEDSAMYFCASSESSGEQYFGPGTRLTVT.

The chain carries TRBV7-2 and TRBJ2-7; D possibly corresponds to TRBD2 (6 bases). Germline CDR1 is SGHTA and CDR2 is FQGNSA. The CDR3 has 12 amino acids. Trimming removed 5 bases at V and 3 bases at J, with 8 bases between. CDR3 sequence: CASSDSGYEQYF. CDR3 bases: TGTGCCAGCAGCGATAGCGGCTACGAGCAGTACTTC. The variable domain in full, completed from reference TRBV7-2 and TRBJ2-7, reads GAGVSQSPSNKVTEKGKDVELRCDPISGHTALYWYRQSLGQGLEFLIYFQGNSAPDKSGLPSDRFSAERTGGSVSTLTIQRTQQEDSAVYLCASSDSGYEQYFGPGTRLTVT.

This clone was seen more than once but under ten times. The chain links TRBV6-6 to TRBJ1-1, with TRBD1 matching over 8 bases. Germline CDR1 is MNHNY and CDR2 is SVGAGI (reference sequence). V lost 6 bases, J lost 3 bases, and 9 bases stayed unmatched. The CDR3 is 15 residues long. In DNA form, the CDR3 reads TGTGCCAGCAGGCCTACAGGGGGGGTTGACACTGAAGCTTTCTTT. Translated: CASRPTGGVDTEAFF.